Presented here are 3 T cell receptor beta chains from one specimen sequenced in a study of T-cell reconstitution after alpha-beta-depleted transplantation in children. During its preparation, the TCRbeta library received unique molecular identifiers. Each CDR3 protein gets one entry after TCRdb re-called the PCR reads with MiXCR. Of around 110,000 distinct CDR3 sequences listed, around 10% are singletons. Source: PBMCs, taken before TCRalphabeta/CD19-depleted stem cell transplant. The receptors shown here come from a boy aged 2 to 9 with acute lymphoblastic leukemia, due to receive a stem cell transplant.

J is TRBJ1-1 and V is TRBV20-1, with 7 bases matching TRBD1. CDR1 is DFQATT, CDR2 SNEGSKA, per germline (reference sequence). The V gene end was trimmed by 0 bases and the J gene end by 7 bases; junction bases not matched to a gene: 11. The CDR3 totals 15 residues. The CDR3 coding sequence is TGCAGTGCTAGAGACAACAGGGGACGGGTCAGTGAAGCTTTCTTT. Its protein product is CSARDNRGRVSEAFF.

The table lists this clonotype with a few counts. The CDR3 nucleotides read TGCGCCAGCAGCTTGGAAGTGCGGGGGCTCTATGGCTACACCTTC. It specifies CASSLEVRGLYGYTF. The chain carries TRBV5-1 and TRBJ1-2; possibly TRBD1 for D (6 bases). Per germline, CDR1 SGHRS and CDR2 YFSETQ. V was trimmed by 0 bases and J by 4 bases, leaving 13 bases between them. This CDR3 has 15 residues.

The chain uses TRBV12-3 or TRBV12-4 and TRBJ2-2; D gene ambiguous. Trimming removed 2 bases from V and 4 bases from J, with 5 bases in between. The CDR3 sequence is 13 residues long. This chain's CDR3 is CASSLHPTGELFF. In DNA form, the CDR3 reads TGTGCCAGCAGTTTACACCCCACCGGGGAGCTGTTTTTT.